These T cell receptor beta chains were read from a single sample in a study of blood T cell repertoires in COVID-19. TCRdb's table, derived via immunoSEQ multiplex PCR, lists solely in-frame clones and lacks some. The sample records roughly 120,000 clones, around nine tenths being singletons. Source material: peripheral blood. The receptors come from a middle-aged man with COVID-19, enrolled during active disease. The CDR3 runs from the conserved cysteine through the conserved F or W. D genes are given only for firm matches. Rows may omit the clone size; those that give it use once, few, many or a size class.

d_gene | j_gene | v_gene | abundance | CDR3nt | CDR3aa
TRBD2 | TRBJ2-1 | TRBV7-2 | NA | TGTGCCAGCAGTGGGACTAGCGGGAGTTATGAGCAGTTCTTC | CASSGTSGSYEQFF
NA | TRBJ2-3 | TRBV2 | NA | TGTGCCAGCGTCGATCTACGTTCGGGGGGCACAGATACGCAGTATTTT | CASVDLRSGGTDTQYF
TRBD2 | TRBJ2-3 | TRBV4-1 | NA | TGCGCCAGCAGCCAACTCGCTAGCGGAGGCACAGATACGCAGTATTTT | CASSQLASGGTDTQYF
TRBD1 | TRBJ1-2 | TRBV2 | NA | TGTGCCAGCAGCAAGAACAGGGGCGAAGGCTACACCTTC | CASSKNRGEGYTF
NA | TRBJ2-2 | TRBV19 | NA | TGTGCCACCACCGCGTCAGGGGTGAGGGCCGGGGAGCTGTTTTTT | CATTASGVRAGELFF
NA | TRBJ2-2 | TRBV18 | NA | TGTGCCAGCGCGGACAGTTTGACCGGGGAGCTGTTTTTT | CASADSLTGELFF
TRBD1 | TRBJ2-5 | TRBV6-2/TRBV6-3 | NA | TGTGCCAGCAGTCACGGACAGGGAGCCCAACTTCTGGAGACCCAGTACTTC | CASSHGQGAQLLETQYF
NA | TRBJ2-7 | TRBV19 | NA | TGTGCCAGTAGTATAAGTTTCCAGGACTCCTACGAGCAGTACTTC | CASSISFQDSYEQYF
TRBD2 | TRBJ2-3 | TRBV9 | NA | TGTGCCAGCAGCTACCGCAGTAGCGGGAGAGGAGATACGCAGTATTTT | CASSYRSSGRGDTQYF
TRBD1 | TRBJ2-2 | TRBV18 | NA | TGTGCCAGCTCTAAGGGACAGCAGGACACCGGGGAGCTGTTTTTT | CASSKGQQDTGELFF
NA | TRBJ2-2 | TRBV21-1 | NA | TGTGCCAGCAGCAAAGGACAGGGACGGACTAGCGGGACTCCGGGGGAGCTGTTTTTT | CASSKGQGRTSGTPGELFF
TRBD1 | TRBJ1-4 | TRBV2 | NA | TGTGCCACACAATCCGGGACAGGGAATGAAAAACTGTTTTTT | CATQSGTGNEKLFF
TRBD2 | TRBJ2-1 | TRBV2 | NA | TGTGCCAGCAGTGGACTAGCGGGAGGAGCAGGGGAGCAGTTCTTC | CASSGLAGGAGEQFF
NA | TRBJ2-2 | TRBV3-1/TRBV3-2 | once | TGTGCCAGCAGCTCTTACAGGCTATTGGACACCGGGGAGCTGTTTTTT | CASSSYRLLDTGELFF
NA | TRBJ2-1 | TRBV12-3/TRBV12-4 | NA | TGTGCCAGCAGTGGCGGACACCAGCAGTTCTTC | CASSGGHQQFF
NA | TRBJ1-2 | TRBV5-5 | NA | TGTGCCAGCAGCTTGGAGCAGGAAGCAAACTATGGCTACACCTTC | CASSLEQEANYGYTF
NA | TRBJ2-1 | TRBV13 | NA | TGTGCCAGCAGCCTCAACAGCGGGTTAGGCGACAATGAGCAGTTCTTC | CASSLNSGLGDNEQFF
TRBD1 | TRBJ1-4 | TRBV5-8 | NA | TGTGCCAGCAGCTTACAGGGGTCTAATGAAAAACTGTTTTTT | CASSLQGSNEKLFF
TRBD2 | TRBJ2-3 | TRBV11-2 | NA | TGTGCCAGCAGCTTTGGCGGACTAGCGGGAGGGCGGGATACGCAGTATTTT | CASSFGGLAGGRDTQYF
NA | TRBJ1-4 | TRBV18 | once | TGTGCCAGCTCACCGGGGGAAACCGGGACCCGGGGGGAAAAACTGTTTTTT | CASSPGETGTRGEKLFF
TRBD1 | TRBJ1-5 | TRBV7-9 | once | TGTGCCAGCAGCTTAGGGGACAGTAATCAGCCCCAGCATTTT | CASSLGDSNQPQHF
NA | TRBJ2-4 | TRBV4-2 | NA | TGTGCCAGCAGCCAAGGATTGCTAGACGGTACCAAAAACATTCAGTACTTC | CASSQGLLDGTKNIQYF
TRBD2 | TRBJ2-5 | TRBV23-1 | NA | TGCGCCAGCAGTCCCATTCTAGCGGTCCAAGAGACCCAGTACTTC | CASSPILAVQETQYF
TRBD2 | TRBJ2-3 | TRBV4-3 | NA | TGCGCCAGCAGCCAAGAACGAAGACGGGGGGATCCAGATACGCAGTATTTT | CASSQERRRGDPDTQYF
NA | TRBJ2-3 | TRBV3-1/TRBV3-2 | NA | TGTGCCAGCAGCCAAGCGGCGGGCACAGATACGCAGTATTTT | CASSQAAGTDTQYF
NA | TRBJ2-2 | TRBV4-2 | NA | TGTGCCAGCAGCCAGCGTGGGACAACGAACACCGGGGAGCTGTTTTTT | CASSQRGTTNTGELFF
TRBD1 | TRBJ2-3 | TRBV7-8 | NA | TGTGCCAGCAGCTCCCTGGGACAGGGTAGCACAGATACGCAGTATTTT | CASSSLGQGSTDTQYF
NA | TRBJ1-1 | TRBV7-2 | NA | TGTGCCAGCAGTTCGGGAGGACAGTTGAACACTGAAGCTTTCTTT | CASSSGGQLNTEAFF
TRBD2 | TRBJ2-7 | TRBV28 | NA | TGTGCCAGCAGTACCCCGACTAGCGGGAGGGCCTACGAGCAGTACTTC | CASSTPTSGRAYEQYF
TRBD1 | TRBJ2-2 | TRBV11-1 | NA | TGTGCCAGCAGCTTGGGACAGGGGGTGTTCACCGGGGAGCTGTTTTTT | CASSLGQGVFTGELFF
TRBD1 | TRBJ1-5 | TRBV15 | NA | TGTGCCACCAGCAGGGGGGACAGGGGAGCGAATCAGCCCCAGCATTTT | CATSRGDRGANQPQHF
NA | TRBJ2-7 | TRBV3-1/TRBV3-2 | once | TGTGCCAGCAGCCGAAGACAGGACTACGAGCAGTACTTC | CASSRRQDYEQYF
TRBD1 | TRBJ1-3 | TRBV15 | NA | TGTGCCACCAGCAGAGAACACCCGGGACAGGGGGGTCACACCATATATTTT | CATSREHPGQGGHTIYF
TRBD1 | TRBJ1-4 | TRBV5-4 | NA | TGTGCCAGCAGCCCCGGGACCAGGACAGGGAATGAAAAACTGTTTTTT | CASSPGTRTGNEKLFF
NA | TRBJ1-2 | TRBV5-1 | NA | TGCGCCAGCAGCTTGGCAGGGCTTGGGGACTATGGCTACACCTTC | CASSLAGLGDYGYTF
NA | TRBJ2-3 | TRBV2 | NA | TGTGCCGATGGGGCAGGGCCCACAGATACGCAGTATTTT | CADGAGPTDTQYF
TRBD2 | TRBJ2-3 | TRBV5-5 | once | TGTGCCAGCAGCCTCGGGACTAGCGCTAGCACAGATACGCAGTATTTT | CASSLGTSASTDTQYF
NA | TRBJ1-1 | TRBV19 | NA | TGTGCCAGTAGTTTTAGGGGGTCGGGAGCTTTCTTT | CASSFRGSGAFF